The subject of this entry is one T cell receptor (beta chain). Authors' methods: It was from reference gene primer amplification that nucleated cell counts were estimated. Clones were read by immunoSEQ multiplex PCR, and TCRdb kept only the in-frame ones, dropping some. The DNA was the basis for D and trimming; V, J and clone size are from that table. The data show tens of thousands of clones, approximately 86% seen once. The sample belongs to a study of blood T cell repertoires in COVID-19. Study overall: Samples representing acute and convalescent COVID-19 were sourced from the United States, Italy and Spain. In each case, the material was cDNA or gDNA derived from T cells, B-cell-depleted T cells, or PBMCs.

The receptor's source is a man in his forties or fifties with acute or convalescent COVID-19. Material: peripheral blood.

This CDR3 is CAWRQTGQGNSPLHF. The CDR3 bases are TGTGCCTGGAGGCAAACGGGACAGGGTAATTCACCCCTCCACTTT. The V call is TRBV30, the J call TRBJ1-6, with 9 bases aligning to TRBD1. This CDR3 comprises 15 residues. V was pared by 3 bases and J by 6 bases, with 6 bases of the junction left unmatched. CDR1 GTSNPN and CDR2 SVGIG come from the germline V gene (reference sequence).